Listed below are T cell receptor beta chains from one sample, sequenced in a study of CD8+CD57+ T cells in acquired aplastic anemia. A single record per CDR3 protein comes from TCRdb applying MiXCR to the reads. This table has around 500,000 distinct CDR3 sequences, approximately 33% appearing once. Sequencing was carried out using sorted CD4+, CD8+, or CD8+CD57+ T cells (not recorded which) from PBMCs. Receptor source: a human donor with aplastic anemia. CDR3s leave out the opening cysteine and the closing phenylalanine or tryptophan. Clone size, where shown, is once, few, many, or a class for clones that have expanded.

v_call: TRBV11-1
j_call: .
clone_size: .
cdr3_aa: ASSLDGGPRVIETQY

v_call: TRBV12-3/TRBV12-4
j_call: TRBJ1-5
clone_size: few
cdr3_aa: ASSFEENQPQH

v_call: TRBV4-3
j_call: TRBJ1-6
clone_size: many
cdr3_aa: ASSQDRVNSPLH

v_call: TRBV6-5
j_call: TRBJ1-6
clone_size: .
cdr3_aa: ASSYRDSPPGSPLH

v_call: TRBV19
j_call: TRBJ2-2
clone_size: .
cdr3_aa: ASERIRNTGELF

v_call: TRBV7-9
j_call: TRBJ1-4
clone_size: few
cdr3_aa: ASSQDRGRLEKLF

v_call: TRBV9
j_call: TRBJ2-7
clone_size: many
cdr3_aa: ASSVGLAGYEQY

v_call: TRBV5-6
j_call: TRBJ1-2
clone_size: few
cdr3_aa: ASSFRDRLNYGYT

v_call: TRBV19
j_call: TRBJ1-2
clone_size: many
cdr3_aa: ASSTLQDNYGYT

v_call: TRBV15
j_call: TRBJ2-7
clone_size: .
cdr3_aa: ATSRGTTYEQY

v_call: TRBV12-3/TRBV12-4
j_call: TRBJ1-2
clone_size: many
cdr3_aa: ASSSPQGASGYT

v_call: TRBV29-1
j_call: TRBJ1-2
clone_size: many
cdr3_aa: SVVVGAGSGYGYT

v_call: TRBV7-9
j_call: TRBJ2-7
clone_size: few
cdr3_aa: AGSDFDSSYEQY

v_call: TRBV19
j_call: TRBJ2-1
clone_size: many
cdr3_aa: ASSDRGNEQF

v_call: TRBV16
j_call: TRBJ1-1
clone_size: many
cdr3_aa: ASSLHGTEAF

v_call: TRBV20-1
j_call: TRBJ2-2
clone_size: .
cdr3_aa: SAGTSGTGELF

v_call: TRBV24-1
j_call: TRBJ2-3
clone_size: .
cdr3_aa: ATSDPGLTGGTDTQY

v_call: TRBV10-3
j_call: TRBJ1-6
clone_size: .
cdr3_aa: AISEDRGRNSPLH

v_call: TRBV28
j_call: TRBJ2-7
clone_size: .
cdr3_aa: ASTTTGATYEQY

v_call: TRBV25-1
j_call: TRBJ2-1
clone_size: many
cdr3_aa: ASSTGTGWNEQF

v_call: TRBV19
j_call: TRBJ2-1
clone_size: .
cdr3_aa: ASSPQFFDGNEQF

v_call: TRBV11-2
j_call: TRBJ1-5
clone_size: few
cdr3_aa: ASSLDHAGNQPQH

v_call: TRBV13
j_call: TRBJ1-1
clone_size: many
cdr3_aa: ASNAAEGMGMNTEAF

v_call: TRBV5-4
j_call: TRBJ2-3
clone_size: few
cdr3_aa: ASSFRADTQY

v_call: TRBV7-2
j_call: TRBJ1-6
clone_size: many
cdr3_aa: ASSFQDSPLH

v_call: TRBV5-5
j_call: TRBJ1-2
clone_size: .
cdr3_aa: ASSLIQASNYGYT

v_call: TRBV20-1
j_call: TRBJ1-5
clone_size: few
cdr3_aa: SANETRSGVGNQPQH

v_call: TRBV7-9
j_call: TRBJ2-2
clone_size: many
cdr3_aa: ASSSLTGELF

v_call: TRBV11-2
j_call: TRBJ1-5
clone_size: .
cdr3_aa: ASSLSPNQPQH

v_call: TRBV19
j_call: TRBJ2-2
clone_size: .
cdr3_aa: ASSRGTGAYTGELF

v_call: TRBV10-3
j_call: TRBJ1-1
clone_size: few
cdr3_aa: ASRTNTEAF

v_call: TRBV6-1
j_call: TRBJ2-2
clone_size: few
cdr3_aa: ASSTDRLNTGELF

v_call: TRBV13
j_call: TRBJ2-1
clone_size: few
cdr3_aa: ASSTRPVSGGSSYNEQF

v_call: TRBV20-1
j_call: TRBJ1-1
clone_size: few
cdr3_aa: SARTRRSAEAF

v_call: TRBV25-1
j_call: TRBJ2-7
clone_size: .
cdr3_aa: ASSAGPGGYEQY

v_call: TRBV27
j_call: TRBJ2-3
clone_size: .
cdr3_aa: ASSFQRRPRDTQY

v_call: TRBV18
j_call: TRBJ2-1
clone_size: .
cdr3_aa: ASSASGTYNEQF

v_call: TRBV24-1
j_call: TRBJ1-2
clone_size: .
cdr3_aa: ATSEYRDSAWGYT

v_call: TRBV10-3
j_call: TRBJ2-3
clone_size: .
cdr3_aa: AISESRGGLRDTQY